The 21 T cell receptor beta chains given below trace back to one sample, sequenced in a study of T cells in Graves' hyperthyroidism and ophthalmopathy. Researchers amplified the TCR beta CDR3 regions from RNA transcripts. The study used the HTBI primer set for a first-round RT-PCR of the TCR CDR3. TCRdb reanalysed the multiplex PCR reads using MiXCR and keeps one entry per CDR3 protein. The table records roughly 500,000 distinct CDR3 sequences, 46% of them present only once. Sequencing was done on a sample of peripheral blood or thyroid tissue (not recorded which). The receptors shown here come from an adult woman with Graves' disease, either hyperthyroidism or ophthalmopathy (not recorded which).

This clonotype has just a few counts. This chain connects TRBV6-6 to TRBJ1-1, with a possible D match to TRBD1 (5 bases). Germline V gene sequence: CDR1 MNHNY, CDR2 SVGAGI (reference sequence). V dropped 7 bases and J dropped 11 bases, with 23 bases sitting between them. This CDR3 region has 14 residues. The CDR3 DNA is TGTGCCAGCACTGAGACAGTGAGTAGGGGATTGGCTTTCTTT. It translates to CASTETVSRGLAFF.

The J gene is TRBJ2-2, the V gene TRBV24-1, with TRBD2 matching over 7 bases. After removal of 12 bases from V and 1 base from J, the junction contained 10 bases not matched to a gene. The CDR3 has 15 residues. Per germline, CDR1 KGHDR and CDR2 SFDVKD. CDR3 nucleotide sequence: TGTGCCGGCAAGCGCGCGGGAGTGAACACCGGGGAGCTGTTTTTT. This gives the protein CAGKRAGVNTGELFF.

The table lists this clonotype with many counts. The chain uses TRBV18 and TRBJ2-5, with TRBD1 matching over 9 bases. Germline-derived CDR1 and CDR2 are KGHSH and LQKENI. V lost 5 bases to trimming and J lost 4 bases; unmatched junction nucleotides: 8. There are 15 residues in the CDR3. CDR3 region: CASSIGQGMSETQYF. As DNA, the CDR3 is TGTGCCAGCTCAATCGGACAGGGGATGTCAGAGACCCAGTACTTC.

The V call is TRBV10-3, the J call TRBJ1-4; 7 positions agree with TRBD1. This CDR3 has 14 residues. Germline V gene data show CDR1 as ENHRY and CDR2 as SYGVKD. Germline trimming cut 8 bases from V and 5 bases from J; bases unmatched to any gene: 8. The CDR3, as DNA: TGTGCCATCGGCTTCAGGGGGGAGAATGAAAAACTGTTTTTT. This encodes CAIGFRGENEKLFF.

This clonotype was seen repeatedly, ten times or more. V is TRBV20-1 and J is TRBJ2-2; no reliable D call. From germline, CDR1 is DFQATT and CDR2 SNEGSKA (reference sequence). The CDR3 has 15 amino acids. V was pared by 6 bases and J by 1 base, with 15 bases between. CDR3 protein: CSASRDRLNTGELFF. In nucleotides, the CDR3 is TGCAGTGCCTCGCGCGACCGATTGAACACCGGGGAGCTGTTTTTT.

This clonotype came up once. The J gene is TRBJ2-2, the V gene TRBV10-3; tentatively, D is TRBD2 (6 bases). CDR1 ENHRY and CDR2 SYGVKD come from the germline V gene. The CDR3 length is 14 residues. V was pared by 6 bases and J by 6 bases, with 14 bases between. CDR3 residues: CAIRGSSEAGELFF. In DNA form, the CDR3 reads TGTGCCATCAGGGGATCTAGCGAAGCCGGGGAGCTGTTTTTT.

There are many counts of this clonotype. V is TRBV11-2 and J is TRBJ2-5; no definite D call. The CDR3 has 16 residues. Germline-derived CDR1 and CDR2 are SGHAT and FQNNGV. The V end was cut by 2 bases, the J end by 3 bases, with 16 bases between. CDR3 region: CASSLFGLVQKETQYF. The CDR3 bases are TGTGCCAGCAGCTTATTCGGCTTAGTACAGAAAGAGACCCAGTACTTC.

Details on this clonotype: Germline and junction disagree at one end, which may indicate a read error. This chain links TRBV15 with TRBJ2-6, with D possibly matching TRBD1 (5 bases). Germline assignment: CDR1 LNHNV and CDR2 YYDKDF (reference sequence). The CDR3 totals 15 residues. The CDR3 region is CATSRDRRQYNTEAF. The CDR3 coding sequence is TGTGCCACCAGCAGAGATCGCCGACAGTATAACACTGAAGCTTTC.

The chain employs TRBV28 and TRBJ2-7, with D possibly TRBD1 on 5 matching bases. CDR1 and CDR2 (germline): MDHEN, SYDVKM. Trimming removed 5 bases at V and 3 bases at J, with 17 bases between. The CDR3 has 15 residues. The CDR3 protein is CASSPGDRQLYEQYF. In DNA form, the CDR3 reads TGTGCCAGCAGTCCCGGTGATCGACAGCTCTACGAGCAGTACTTC.

This clonotype was recorded many times. The chain couples TRBV30 to TRBJ2-7; the match to TRBD2 covers 10 bases. Germline V gene lookup returns CDR1 GTSNPN and CDR2 SVGIG (reference sequence). This CDR3 spans 11 amino acids. J gave up 5 bases and V 7 bases, and 2 bases lay outside the gene matches. The CDR3 nucleotides are TGTGCCTCCGGGACTAGCGACGAGCAGTACTTC. This translates into CASGTSDEQYF.

This clonotype was detected ten times or more. The V and J genes are TRBV2 and TRBJ2-2; D remains ambiguous. V lost 4 bases and J 8 bases, leaving 2 bases between the germline ends. The CDR3 is 10 amino acids. Germline values: CDR1 SNHLY, CDR2 FYNNEI. CDR3 nucleotide sequence: TGTGCCAGCAGTGTAGGGGAGCTGTTTTTT. Translating gives CASSVGELFF.

This clonotype was recorded at least ten times. This chain uses TRBV20-1 with TRBJ2-7; tentatively, D is TRBD2 (6 bases). The CDR3 is made up of 16 amino acids. Germline CDR1 DFQATT, CDR2 SNEGSKA (reference sequence). V shed 1 base and J shed 2 bases, with 18 bases lying between them. The CDR3 DNA reads TGCAGTGCTAGAGGAAAAACGCGGGACCCGACCTACGAGCAGTACTTC. This gives the protein CSARGKTRDPTYEQYF.

The rearrangement uses TRBV6-1 and TRBJ2-5, with 10 bases lining up with TRBD2. V shed 6 bases and J 5 bases; nucleotides not matched to a gene: 9. The V gene's germline CDR1 is MNHNS and CDR2 SASEGT. The CDR3 is 15 residues long. The CDR3 region has the DNA TGTGCCAGCAGACTAGCGGGGACCTTGGGGGAGACCCAGTACTTC. Its protein is CASRLAGTLGETQYF.

As for this clonotype: At one end the junction does not follow the germline gene, possibly because of a read error. CDR3 protein: CASSQDRGAGTEAFF. The CDR3 DNA reads TGCGCCAGCAGCCAAGATCGGGGGGCGGGCACTGAAGCTTTCTTT. This chain links TRBV7-2 with TRBJ1-1; D may be TRBD1 (6 bases). The CDR3 covers 15 residues. Germline V lookup: CDR1 SGHTA, CDR2 FQGNSA.

This clonotype was picked up many times. V and J are TRBV7-2 and TRBJ2-7; D perhaps matches TRBD1 (5 bases). The V and J ends lost 5 bases and 3 bases respectively, with 14 bases between them. Germline assignment: CDR1 SGHTA and CDR2 FQGNSA. CDR3 size: 14 residues. CDR3 DNA sequence: TGTGCCAGCAGCGGGGCGGTACAGGACTACGAGCAGTACTTC. It translates to CASSGAVQDYEQYF. Full variable domain (rest looked up from reference TRBV7-2 and TRBJ2-7): GAGVSQSPSNKVTEKGKDVELRCDPISGHTALYWYRQSLGQGLEFLIYFQGNSAPDKSGLPSDRFSAERTGGSVSTLTIQRTQQEDSAVYLCASSGAVQDYEQYFGPGTRLTVT.

The chain couples TRBV6-5 to TRBJ2-2; maybe TRBD1 (5 bases). CDR1 is MNHEY, CDR2 SVGAGI, per germline. Trimming took off 3 bases at V and 6 bases at J, with 8 bases between the two ends. The CDR3 has 13 amino acids. The CDR3 is CASSYMGPGELFF. For the CDR3, the DNA is TGTGCCAGCAGTTATATGGGGCCCGGGGAGCTGTTTTTT.

The chain has TRBV2 and TRBJ2-5; D is possibly TRBD2 (5 bases). Trimming took 4 bases from V and 4 from J, leaving 19 bases between them. This CDR3 is built from 16 residues. From germline, CDR1 is SNHLY and CDR2 FYNNEI. The CDR3 loop reads CASSGVLSGIGETQYF. The DNA for the CDR3 is TGTGCCAGCAGTGGGGTGTTATCGGGGATTGGAGAGACCCAGTACTTC.

The CDR3 protein is CASTTGQPNQPQHF. Here the CDR3 DNA reads TGTGCCAGTACGACAGGGCAGCCCAATCAGCCCCAGCATTTT. The J gene is TRBJ1-5, the V gene TRBV25-1, with 7 nucleotides matching TRBD1. Germline values: CDR1 MGHDK, CDR2 SYGVNS. The CDR3 is 14 residues long. V trimming: 9 bases; J trimming: 3 bases; junction bases outside the gene matches: 8.

The chain has TRBV5-1 and TRBJ1-2; maybe TRBD1 (6 bases). Germline CDR1 SGHRS, CDR2 YFSETQ. V was cut by 2 bases and J by 5 bases, with 13 bases left in between. The CDR3 is made up of 14 amino acids. CDR3 in DNA: TGCGCCAGCAGCTTTGGGGGGGGGCTTTATGGCTACACCTTC. This gives the protein CASSFGGGLYGYTF.

This clonotype has at least ten counts. V gene TRBV5-4 combines with J gene TRBJ2-7; 7 nucleotides agree with TRBD2. CDR3 length: 17 residues. The junction had 10 bases not matched to a gene; V was cut back by 0 bases and J by 1 base. The germline gives CDR1 SGHNT, CDR2 YYREEE (reference sequence). The CDR3 DNA is TGTGCCAGCAGCTTGGGGGGGGGTAGCGGAGCGTCCTACGAGCAGTACTTC. Its translation: CASSLGGGSGASYEQYF.

This clonotype was detected ten times or more. The chain joins TRBV6-1 to TRBJ1-2, with D possibly TRBD1 on 6 matching bases. Between the trimmed V and J ends, which lost 0 bases and 8 bases, there was a span of 13 bases. Germline CDR1 is MNHNS and CDR2 is SASEGT. The CDR3 is 14 amino acids. The CDR3 sequence: CASSEADQGKGYTF. The CDR3, as DNA: TGTGCCAGCAGTGAAGCCGATCAGGGGAAGGGCTACACCTTC.